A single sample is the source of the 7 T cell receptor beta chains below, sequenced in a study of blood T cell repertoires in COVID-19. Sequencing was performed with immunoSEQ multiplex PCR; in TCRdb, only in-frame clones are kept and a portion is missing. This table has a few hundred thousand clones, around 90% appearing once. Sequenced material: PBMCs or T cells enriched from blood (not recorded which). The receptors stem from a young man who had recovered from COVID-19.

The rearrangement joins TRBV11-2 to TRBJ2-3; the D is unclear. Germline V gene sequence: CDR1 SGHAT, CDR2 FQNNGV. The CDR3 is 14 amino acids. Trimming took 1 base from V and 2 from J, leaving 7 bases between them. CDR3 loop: CASSLGRFTDTQYF. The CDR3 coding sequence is TGTGCCAGCAGCTTAGGTCGGTTCACAGATACGCAGTATTTT.

The chain's CDR3 is CASSLSWFGGYTF. The CDR3 DNA is TGTGCCAGCAGTTTATCGTGGTTCGGTGGCTACACCTTC. The chain joins TRBV28 to TRBJ1-2; D is ambiguous. The germline gives CDR1 MDHEN, CDR2 SYDVKM. The CDR3 totals 13 residues. The V gene lost 1 base and the J gene lost 7 bases, with 10 bases spanning the gap.

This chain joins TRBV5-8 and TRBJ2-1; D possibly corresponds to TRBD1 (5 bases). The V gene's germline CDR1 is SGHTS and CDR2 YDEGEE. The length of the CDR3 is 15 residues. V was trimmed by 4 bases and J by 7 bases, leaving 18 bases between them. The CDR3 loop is CASSPTGMLGNEQFF. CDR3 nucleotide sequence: TGTGCCAGCAGCCCCACAGGAATGCTTGGGAATGAGCAGTTCTTC.

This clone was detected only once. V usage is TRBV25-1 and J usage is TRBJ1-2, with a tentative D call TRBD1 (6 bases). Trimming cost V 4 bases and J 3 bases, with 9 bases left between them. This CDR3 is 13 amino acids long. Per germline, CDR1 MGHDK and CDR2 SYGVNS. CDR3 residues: CASSVRGDYGYTF. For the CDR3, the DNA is TGTGCCAGCAGTGTCAGGGGTGACTATGGCTACACCTTC.

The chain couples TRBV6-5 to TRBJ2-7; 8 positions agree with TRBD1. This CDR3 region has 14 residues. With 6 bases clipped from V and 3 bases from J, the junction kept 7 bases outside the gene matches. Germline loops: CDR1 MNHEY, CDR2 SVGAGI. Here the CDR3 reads CASRKDRANYEQYF. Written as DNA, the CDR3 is TGTGCCAGCAGAAAGGACAGGGCTAACTACGAGCAGTACTTC.

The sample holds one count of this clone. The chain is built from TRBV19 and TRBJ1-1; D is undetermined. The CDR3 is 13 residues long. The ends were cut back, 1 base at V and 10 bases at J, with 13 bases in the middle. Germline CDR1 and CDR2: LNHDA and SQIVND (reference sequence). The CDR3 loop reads CASSIGEIRGAFF. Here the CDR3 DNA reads TGTGCCAGTAGTATAGGGGAGATCCGCGGAGCTTTCTTT.

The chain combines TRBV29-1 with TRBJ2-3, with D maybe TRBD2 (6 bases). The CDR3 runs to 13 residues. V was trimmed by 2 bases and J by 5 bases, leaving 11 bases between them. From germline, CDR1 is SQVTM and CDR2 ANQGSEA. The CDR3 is CSVEKASVDTQYF. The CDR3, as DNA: TGCAGCGTTGAAAAGGCTAGCGTAGATACGCAGTATTTT.